This TCR beta chain was sequenced for a study of OX40 agonist ivuxolimab in advanced cancers. CDR3 length: 11 residues. Trimming removed 4 bases at V and 6 bases at J, with 3 bases between. The germline V gene encodes CDR1 LNHNV and CDR2 YYDKDF (reference sequence). Assay used: immunoSEQ multiplex PCR; TCRdb lists only in-frame clones, some missing. The repertoire has 20,000 or so clones, more than 65% of them found once; the top ten carry about 4.1%. Sequencing was performed on CD4+ or CD8+ T cells sorted from blood, taken in a trial of the OX40 agonist ivuxolimab. This TCR was sampled from an adult with an advanced solid tumor such as melanoma, head and neck, liver or kidney cancer. The J gene is TRBJ2-2, the V gene TRBV15, with no clear D. The CDR3 region has the DNA TGTGCCACCAGCAACGCCGGGGAGCTGTTTTTT. It translates to CATSNAGELFF.